The text below deals with one T cell receptor beta chain. The antigen remains undetermined. Method: immunoSEQ multiplex PCR; TCRdb's copy keeps in-frame clones and lacks some. The data show approximately 13,000 clones, 92% seen once. The data are from a study of PD-1 blockade in classical Hodgkin lymphoma. Findings of the study overall: Newly diagnosed patients were reported to start with lower TCR diversity than healthy donors. Those achieving complete response showed baseline diversity like newly diagnosed patients. With CD4+ cells, TCR diversity rose significantly by C4D1, but not with CD8+ cells.

All trial patients relapsed after autologous stem cell transplantation. Complete response, partial response or progressive disease was recorded as best response. From germline, CDR1 is SEHNR and CDR2 FQNEAQ (reference sequence). CDR3 size: 15 residues. The ends lost 2 bases at V and 5 bases at J; junction bases unmatched: 5. Here the sequenced sample was peripheral blood mononuclear cells (PBMCs), taken at baseline. V usage is TRBV7-9 and J usage is TRBJ2-1; 8 nucleotides agree with TRBD1. This sequence originates from a human donor with classical Hodgkin lymphoma. The CDR3 is CASSLIQGAHNEQFF. The CDR3 bases are TGTGCCAGCAGCTTAATCCAGGGGGCACACAATGAGCAGTTCTTC.